Described below is a single T cell receptor beta chain sequence and its context. Its antigen is unknown. These data are taken from a study of T cells after posttransplantation cyclophosphamide. The CDR3 has 16 amino acids. Trimming removed 0 bases at V and 1 base at J, with 10 bases between. CDR1 LGHNA and CDR2 YSLEER come from the germline V gene. Assay used: immunoSEQ multiplex PCR; TCRdb lists only in-frame clones, some missing. The sample lists 20,000 or so clones, about nine tenths occurring once. Treatment was busulfan-fludarabine conditioning, a marrow graft, and cyclophosphamide on days +3 and +4. Overall study results and limits: Skin or GI-infiltrating T cells shared few TRB sequences with blood. Later blood repertoires were often dominated by clones from the donor CD8+ memory compartment. TRB clonality was highly associated with recipient CMV seropositivity and reactivation.

Specimen: PBMCs, collected after allogeneic stem cell transplant with posttransplant cyclophosphamide. The chain couples TRBV4-3 to TRBJ1-5; no firm D call. The clonotype was recovered from a female patient aged 30 to 45 who received an allogeneic stem cell transplant from an unrelated donor, was CMV-positive, and had no GVHD. A subset of T cells may come from the graft donor. CDR3 protein: CASSQEYFLSNQPQHF. CDR3 coding DNA: TGCGCCAGCAGCCAAGAGTATTTTTTGAGCAATCAGCCCCAGCATTTT.